Following are 27 T cell receptor beta chains from one sample sequenced in a study of response to subunit inactivated influenza vaccine. MiXCR, run by TCRdb on the RT-PCR reads, gives a single entry per CDR3 protein. The data hold roughly 710,000 distinct CDR3 sequences, with about 15% observed a single time. The specimen comprised PBMCs from blood, sampled 14 to 15 days before vaccination. The receptors originated from a man in his fifties or sixties who received an inactivated influenza vaccine.

In its sample, this clonotype was seen many times. The chain carries TRBV10-2 and TRBJ2-1; no definite D call. CDR3 size: 19 residues. V lost 6 bases and J lost 3, with 27 bases in between. Germline values: CDR1 WSHSY, CDR2 SAAADI. CDR3 sequence: CASSIQSTSDTNNYNEQFF. CDR3 bases: TGCGCCAGCAGCATTCAATCGACCTCCGACACGAATAACTACAATGAGCAGTTCTTC.

The V gene is TRBV12-3 or TRBV12-4, the J gene TRBJ1-1; 7 nucleotides align to TRBD1. CDR3 length: 15 amino acids. Germline trimming cut 3 bases from V and 5 bases from J; bases unmatched to any gene: 9. The CDR3 loop reads CASSLDDREVTEAFF. The CDR3 DNA follows: TGTGCCAGCAGTTTGGATGACAGGGAAGTTACTGAAGCTTTCTTT.

This clonotype was counted ten times or more. The V gene is TRBV5-1, the J gene TRBJ2-2, with D perhaps matching TRBD2 (6 bases). This CDR3 has 13 amino acids. In germline, CDR1 is SGHRS, CDR2 YFSETQ. Trimming left V 0 bases short and J 10 bases short, with 10 bases between. CDR3 DNA sequence: TGCGCCAGCAGCTTGGGCGGGGTCGCGGAGCTGTTTTTT. Residues: CASSLGGVAELFF.

This clonotype was seen repeatedly, ten times or more. This chain uses TRBV12-3 or TRBV12-4 with TRBJ2-3; 9 positions match TRBD1. V lost 5 bases and J lost 4; bases outside the gene matches: 4. The CDR3 runs to 14 residues. The CDR3 coding sequence is TGTGCCAGCAGTGGGGGACAGGGCCCAGATACGCAGTATTTT. Amino acids: CASSGGQGPDTQYF.

This clonotype showed up just a few times. The chain couples TRBV6-2 or TRBV6-3 to TRBJ2-1; 7 nucleotides match TRBD1. The ends lost 2 bases at V and 10 bases at J; junction bases unmatched: 8. The CDR3 runs 14 residues. Germline values: CDR1 MNHEY, CDR2 SVGEGT. The CDR3 loop is CASSYPDRVGEQFF. Written as DNA, the CDR3 is TGTGCCAGCAGTTACCCTGACAGGGTCGGAGAGCAGTTCTTC.

The V and J genes are TRBV5-5 and TRBJ2-1; D unclear. CDR1 is SGHKS, CDR2 YYEKEE, per germline (reference sequence). The CDR3 has 20 residues. V was trimmed by 2 bases and J by 1 base, leaving 25 bases between them. CDR3 protein: CASSFLYTTRQAASYNEQFF. DNA for the CDR3: TGTGCCAGCAGCTTCCTTTATACTACCCGGCAGGCCGCTTCCTACAATGAGCAGTTCTTC.

This clonotype has just a few counts. J is TRBJ2-2 and V is TRBV14, with D maybe TRBD2 (7 bases). The V end was cut by 1 base, the J end by 6 bases, with 15 bases between. The CDR3 is 16 amino acids. Germline CDR1 reads SGHDN; CDR2 reads FVKESK. The CDR3 nucleotides are TGTGCCAGCAGCCAAGTGGGGGGGACACTACCCGGGGAGCTGTTTTTT. This translates into CASSQVGGTLPGELFF.

This clonotype was seen only a few times. The chain links TRBV12-3 or TRBV12-4 to TRBJ1-3; no clear D gene. The V and J ends lost 4 bases and 4 bases respectively, with 11 bases between them. There are 14 residues in the CDR3. As DNA, the CDR3 is TGTGCCAGCAGTTACGACAATCCAGGAAACACCATATATTTT. This translates into CASSYDNPGNTIYF.

This clonotype has a handful of counts. The rearrangement uses TRBV27 and TRBJ2-3, with D maybe TRBD1 (5 bases). This CDR3 contains 15 residues. Germline V CDR1 and CDR2: MNHEY, SMNVEV (reference sequence). Between the trimmed V and J ends, which lost 5 bases and 4 bases, there was a span of 16 bases. The CDR3 DNA follows: TGTGCCAGCAGTGCAGAAGGGCTAGGGGCAGATACGCAGTATTTT. Protein sequence: CASSAEGLGADTQYF.

This clonotype has a handful of counts. The chain links TRBV5-1 to TRBJ2-3; no firm D call. The CDR3 has 14 residues. The germline V gene encodes CDR1 SGHRS and CDR2 YFSETQ. The V gene lost 4 bases and the J gene lost 0 bases, with 9 bases spanning the gap. CDR3 protein: CASSLGISTDTQYF. Here the CDR3 DNA reads TGCGCCAGCAGCCTTGGAATTAGCACAGATACGCAGTATTTT.

The rearrangement joins TRBV7-2 to TRBJ2-3, with 7 bases matching TRBD1. This CDR3 is 14 amino acids long. The V gene's germline CDR1 is SGHTA and CDR2 FQGNSA. The V and J ends lost 3 bases and 8 bases, in that order; junction bases with no gene match: 8. The CDR3 DNA reads as TGTGCCAGCAGCTTTACCCCGGGACAGCCTACGCAGTATTTT. Residues: CASSFTPGQPTQYF.

About this clonotype: Given a much more abundant clone one base away, this may be a read error. No conserved phenylalanine or tryptophan is present at the end of the CDR3, so a read error is the likely explanation. CDR3 residues: CASSQVLAGGLGTGELFL. The CDR3 nucleotides read TGCGCCAGCAGCCAGGTTCTAGCGGGGGGCCTCGGCACCGGGGAGCTGTTTCTT. The gene calls are TRBV4-3 and TRBJ2-2, with 11 nucleotides matching TRBD2. Germline lookup yields CDR1 LGHNA and CDR2 YSLEER. The CDR3 totals 18 residues. V shed 3 bases, J shed 4 bases, and the junction held 10 bases outside the gene matches.

In its sample, this clonotype was seen many times. V gene TRBV5-1 combines with J gene TRBJ2-1; TRBD2 matches at 9 bases. Germline values: CDR1 SGHRS, CDR2 YFSETQ. J lost 2 bases, V lost 0 bases, and 3 bases had no gene match. The CDR3 is 16 amino acids. The CDR3 nucleotides read TGCGCCAGCAGCTTGGTAGCGGGGGTTGCCTACAATGAGCAGTTCTTC. Its translation is CASSLVAGVAYNEQFF.

J is TRBJ2-7 and V is TRBV20-1; 8 nucleotides agree with TRBD2. The V gene's germline CDR1 is DFQATT and CDR2 SNEGSKA (reference sequence). CDR3 size: 15 residues. V dropped 6 bases and J dropped 3; count of bases not matched to a gene: 13. Written as DNA, the CDR3 is TGCAGTGCCGCAAGCGGGAGCCGGGGAATCTACGAGCAGTACTTC. Translating it yields CSAASGSRGIYEQYF.

The J gene is TRBJ2-3, the V gene TRBV10-3; TRBD2 matches 16 bases. The CDR3 extends over 18 amino acids. Per the germline V gene, CDR1 is ENHRY and CDR2 is SYGVKD. V dropped 5 bases and J dropped 1; count of bases not matched to a gene: 6. DNA of the CDR3: TGTGCCATCAGTCAGGGACTAGCGGGAGGGCCGGGCACAGATACGCAGTATTTT. This gives the protein CAISQGLAGGPGTDTQYF.

This clonotype was seen only a few times. This chain links TRBV15 with TRBJ2-5; 8 bases fit TRBD1. The CDR3 consists of 15 residues. The junction had 5 bases not matched to a gene; V was cut back by 0 bases and J by 5 bases. Germline CDR1 reads LNHNV; CDR2 reads YYDKDF (reference sequence). The CDR3 spells CATSRDRAGGETQYF. The CDR3 DNA is TGTGCCACCAGCAGAGATCGCGCAGGGGGCGAGACCCAGTACTTC. Using reference TRBV15 and TRBJ2-5 for the parts outside the CDR3, the full variable domain is DAMVIQNPRYQVTQFGKPVTLSCSQTLNHNVMYWYQQKSSQAPKLLFHYYDKDFNNEADTPDNFQSRRPNTSFCFLDIRSPGLGDTAMYLCATSRDRAGGETQYFGPGTRLLVL.

This chain links TRBV6-2 or TRBV6-3 with TRBJ2-3, with D perhaps TRBD2 (6 bases). Germline lookup yields CDR1 MNHEY and CDR2 SVGEGT. There are 17 residues in the CDR3. The V end lost 2 bases, the J end lost 2 bases, and 17 bases lay between the germline ends. The CDR3 DNA sequence: TGTGCCAGCAGTTACATCGCAACTAGCAGTCACACAGATACGCAGTATTTT. Protein product: CASSYIATSSHTDTQYF.

The sample holds many counts of this clonotype. CDR3 residues: CASSHSLAGGYNEQFF. The CDR3 DNA follows: TGTGCCAGCAGTCACTCTCTAGCGGGGGGATACAATGAGCAGTTCTTC. The chain uses TRBV12-3 or TRBV12-4 and TRBJ2-1, with 11 nucleotides matching TRBD2. This CDR3 is built from 16 residues. The J segment lost 4 bases and the V segment lost 5 bases, leaving 7 bases of the junction unmatched.

In this sample, this clonotype turned up a few times. The chain is built from TRBV14 and TRBJ2-1, with TRBD1 matching over 8 bases. The CDR3 consists of 15 residues. J gave up 8 bases and V 0 bases, and 6 bases lay outside the gene matches. Germline-derived CDR1 and CDR2 are SGHDN and FVKESK. CDR3 residues: CASSQDVRGPYEQFF. The DNA for the CDR3 is TGTGCCAGCAGCCAAGATGTCAGGGGGCCTTATGAGCAGTTCTTC.

The chain employs TRBV6-5 and TRBJ2-7, with D possibly being TRBD1 (5 bases). Trimming removed 1 base from V and 2 bases from J, with 12 bases in between. The CDR3 loop spans 15 amino acids. Per germline, CDR1 MNHEY and CDR2 SVGAGI. CDR3 in DNA: TGTGCCAGCAGTTACTTAGCAGGGTCCCCCTACGAGCAGTACTTC. Translating gives CASSYLAGSPYEQYF.

CDR3 sequence reads: CASRAQGTNTEAFF. As DNA, the CDR3 is TGTGCCAGTAGAGCACAGGGAACGAACACTGAAGCTTTCTTT. The V call is TRBV19, the J call TRBJ1-1; possible D gene TRBD1, 6 bases. The CDR3 has 14 residues. Deletions cut 6 bases from V and 1 base from J, with 12 bases between. Germline assignment: CDR1 LNHDA and CDR2 SQIVND (reference sequence).

This clonotype appeared a few times. The V and J genes are TRBV6-1 and TRBJ2-3; weak D call: TRBD1 (5 bases). Germline V gene data show CDR1 as MNHNS and CDR2 as SASEGT. The CDR3 consists of 15 residues. The V end lost 2 bases, the J end lost 1 base, and 10 bases lay between the germline ends. In nucleotides, the CDR3 is TGTGCCAGCAGTGAAATGAAAGGGGGCACAGATACGCAGTATTTT. This codes for CASSEMKGGTDTQYF.

The V call is TRBV5-1, the J call TRBJ1-2; D call uncertain. The CDR3 has 13 amino acids. Germline loops: CDR1 SGHRS, CDR2 YFSETQ. Trimming took off 0 bases at V and 5 bases at J, with 8 bases between the two ends. DNA for the CDR3: TGCGCCAGCAGCTTGGATTGGGAGTATGGCTACACCTTC. This gives the protein CASSLDWEYGYTF.

This clonotype has only a few counts. The chain uses TRBV30 and TRBJ1-2, with D perhaps TRBD1 (6 bases). The CDR3 is made up of 12 amino acids. V gave up 4 bases and J gave up 4 bases, with 10 bases separating them. Germline V gene lookup returns CDR1 GTSNPN and CDR2 SVGIG (reference sequence). The CDR3 region is CAWKGDSYGYTF. The CDR3 DNA reads as TGTGCCTGGAAGGGGGACTCCTATGGCTACACCTTC.

Worth noting for this clonotype: Mismatch with germline at one junction end may stem from a read error. The V gene is TRBV5-1, the J gene TRBJ2-1, with 7 bases matching TRBD2. The CDR3 has 17 amino acids. Per the germline V gene, CDR1 is SGHRS and CDR2 is YFSETQ. The CDR3 coding sequence is TGCGCCTGCAGCTGGGGGGGACCGACCCGAAGACACAATGAGCAGTTCTTC. Translated: CACSWGGPTRRHNEQFF.

This clonotype was counted only a few times. The V and J genes are TRBV12-3 or TRBV12-4 and TRBJ1-1; TRBD1 matches at 7 bases. The CDR3 is 14 residues long. With V trimmed by 5 bases and J by 6 bases, 9 bases remained unmatched. The CDR3 sequence is CASSPTRGSPEAFF. The CDR3 DNA is TGTGCCAGCAGTCCGACCAGGGGGAGCCCTGAAGCTTTCTTT.

V and J are TRBV27 and TRBJ1-6; no clear D gene. Trimming removed 7 bases from V and 10 bases from J, with 14 bases in between. The CDR3 is 13 residues long. The germline V gene encodes CDR1 MNHEY and CDR2 SMNVEV (reference sequence). The CDR3 DNA reads TGTGCCAGCACCCTAAACCCAAGATCACCCCTCCACTTT. Amino acids: CASTLNPRSPLHF.